Listed here are 30 T cell receptor beta chains from one sample, sequenced in a study of blood T cell repertoires in COVID-19 (dated by TCRdb to 2018 to 2020). Receptor libraries were prepared by the immunoSEQ multiplex PCR assay. Held by TCRdb, this immuneACCESS table contains in-frame sequences only and omits some clones. Under half of the omission traces to an unresolved V gene where checked; the cause of the rest is unknown. This sample has hundreds of thousands of clones in its table, and 83% of those were observed once. The top ten constitute just over 2.5% of the sample. Sequencing was done on a sample of peripheral blood. All receptors derive from a woman aged 70-85 years with active or convalescent COVID-19.

J is TRBJ2-5 and V is TRBV7-9; TRBD2 aligns across 14 bases. Germline V CDR1 and CDR2: SEHNR, FQNEAQ (reference sequence). The length of the CDR3 is 16 residues. V was clipped by 1 base and J by 3 bases; unmatched bases: 1. CDR3 region: CASSLVGLAGEETQYF. The DNA of the CDR3 is TGTGCCAGCAGCTTAGTGGGACTAGCGGGAGAAGAGACCCAGTACTTC.

The chain links TRBV27 to TRBJ1-5; 8 bases align to TRBD1. V shed 3 bases and J 6 bases; nucleotides not matched to a gene: 4. Germline values: CDR1 MNHEY, CDR2 SMNVEV (reference sequence). The CDR3 totals 14 residues. The CDR3 here is CASSFRGRIQPQHF. DNA of the CDR3: TGTGCCAGCAGTTTCAGGGGGCGGATTCAGCCCCAGCATTTT.

The J gene is TRBJ1-5, the V gene TRBV3-1 (or the pseudogene TRBV3-2); 7 nucleotides agree with TRBD1. Per the germline V gene, CDR1 is LGHDT and CDR2 is YNNKEL (reference sequence). The V gene end was trimmed by 3 bases and the J gene end by 3 bases; junction bases not matched to a gene: 5. This CDR3 has 15 amino acids. The CDR3: CASSQGGQFNQPQHF. The CDR3 region has the DNA TGTGCCAGCAGCCAGGGGGGACAGTTCAATCAGCCCCAGCATTTT.

This clone occurred a few times. The chain joins TRBV3-1 (or the pseudogene TRBV3-2) to TRBJ2-3, with D perhaps TRBD1 (5 bases). CDR1 is LGHDT and CDR2 is YNNKEL in the germline V gene (reference sequence). Trimming took 4 bases from V and 6 from J, leaving 17 bases between them. The length of the CDR3 is 15 residues. The CDR3 DNA is TGTGCCAGCAGCCCCCATAGGGCCCAGGGCGATACGCAGTATTTT. Protein sequence: CASSPHRAQGDTQYF.

The V and J genes are TRBV9 and TRBJ1-1; D is possibly TRBD1 (5 bases). The V end lost 4 bases, the J end lost 1 base, and 11 bases lay between the germline ends. Germline-derived CDR1 and CDR2 are SGDLS and YYNGEE. There are 14 residues in the CDR3. CDR3 coding DNA: TGTGCCAGCAGCCTCCGGGGGGAGAACACTGAAGCTTTCTTT. Residues: CASSLRGENTEAFF.

This clone was observed many times. The chain recombines TRBV30 with TRBJ1-2; tentative D call: TRBD1 (5 bases). Per germline, CDR1 GTSNPN and CDR2 SVGIG (reference sequence). CDR3 length: 13 residues. Trimming took 2 bases from V and 8 from J, leaving 15 bases between them. Here the CDR3 reads CAWSPQGLGGYTF. In DNA, the CDR3 is TGTGCCTGGAGTCCCCAGGGTTTGGGGGGCTACACCTTC.

This chain connects TRBV14 to TRBJ1-2; D ambiguous. Germline CDR1 reads SGHDN; CDR2 reads FVKESK. The germline V and J ends were trimmed by 1 base and 3 bases, with 6 bases remaining between them. CDR3 size: 13 residues. This chain's CDR3 is CASSQGTYYGYTF. CDR3 in DNA: TGTGCCAGCAGCCAAGGCACATACTATGGCTACACCTTC. The full variable domain, its missing parts supplied by reference TRBV14 and TRBJ1-2, is EAGVTQFPSHSVIEKGQTVTLRCDPISGHDNLYWYRRVMGKEIKFLLHFVKESKQDESGMPNNRFLAERTGGTYSTLKVQPAELEDSGVYFCASSQGTYYGYTFGSGTRLTVV.

The CDR3 nucleotides are TGTGCCAGCAGTGACGACAGGGGGCGAGGCTACACCTTC. This encodes CASSDDRGRGYTF. This chain joins TRBV6-4 and TRBJ1-2, with 10 bases matching TRBD1. After removal of 2 bases from V and 8 bases from J, the junction contained 2 bases not matched to a gene. This CDR3 has 13 amino acids. Germline CDR1 and CDR2: MRHNA and SNTAGT.

The chain uses TRBV5-1 and TRBJ2-5; 8 bases are a match to TRBD2. With 2 bases clipped from V and 4 bases from J, the junction kept 1 base outside the gene matches. Germline-derived CDR1 and CDR2 are SGHRS and YFSETQ. There are 13 residues in the CDR3. CDR3 residues: CASSLTSGETQYF. CDR3 sequence (DNA): TGCGCCAGCAGCTTAACTAGCGGAGAGACCCAGTACTTC.

The chain links TRBV28 to TRBJ2-7; 7 bases are shared with TRBD2. The germline V gene encodes CDR1 MDHEN and CDR2 SYDVKM. The CDR3 spans 16 residues. V dropped 9 bases and J dropped 3; count of bases not matched to a gene: 17. The CDR3 region is CASNNPTAAGSYEQYF. The DNA of the CDR3 is TGTGCCAGTAACAACCCGACTGCAGCGGGAAGCTACGAGCAGTACTTC.

J is TRBJ2-4 and V is TRBV10-2; the D gene is possibly TRBD2 (7 bases). CDR1 is WSHSY and CDR2 is SAAADI in the germline V gene. This CDR3 spans 16 amino acids. Trimming pared 0 bases from V and 6 bases from J, leaving 15 bases between. The chain's CDR3 is CASSESRKGEGNIQYF. The CDR3 bases are TGCGCCAGCAGTGAGTCGCGTAAGGGGGAGGGAAACATTCAGTACTTC.

The rearrangement links TRBV18 to TRBJ1-4, with D hard to call. V dropped 4 bases and J dropped 17 bases, with 20 bases sitting between them. Germline V gene lookup returns CDR1 KGHSH and CDR2 LQKENI. The CDR3 length is 13 residues. CDR3 nucleotide sequence: TGTGCCAGCTCACTTGCCGGGTCGACCTTCATTTTTTTT. It yields the protein CASSLAGSTFIFF.

The CDR3 region is CASSIRSGQQFLMRGYTF. CDR3 bases: TGTGCCAGTAGTATAAGGTCGGGACAGCAATTCCTTATGAGAGGCTACACCTTC. This chain links TRBV19 with TRBJ1-2, with 7 bases aligning to TRBD1. Looked up from germline, CDR1 is LNHDA and CDR2 is SQIVND (reference sequence). This CDR3 spans 18 amino acids. The V segment lost 2 bases and the J segment 8 bases; nucleotides outside the gene matches: 20.

The chain links TRBV6-5 to TRBJ2-5; D is uncertain. Trimming removed 0 bases at V and 5 bases at J, with 13 bases between. The CDR3 has 15 residues. The germline V gene has CDR1 MNHEY and CDR2 SVGAGI. For the CDR3, the DNA is TGTGCCAGCAGTTACTCTGGGCCCGCCGAGGAGACCCAGTACTTC. Amino acid sequence: CASSYSGPAEETQYF.

V gene TRBV27 combines with J gene TRBJ1-5, with a tentative D call TRBD1 (6 bases). The V and J ends lost 6 bases and 1 base respectively, with 16 bases between them. The CDR3 length is 16 residues. Germline V CDR1 and CDR2: MNHEY, SMNVEV (reference sequence). The CDR3 DNA sequence: TGTGCCAGCAGGACCGCGGGGGGGCAAAGCAATCAGCCCCAGCATTTT. Translation: CASRTAGGQSNQPQHF.

The J gene is TRBJ1-5, the V gene TRBV11-2, with 8 positions matching TRBD1. CDR3 size: 15 residues. Unmatched junction bases numbered 7, after V lost 5 bases and J lost 4 bases. CDR1 is SGHAT, CDR2 FQNNGV, per germline. The CDR3 sequence is CASSVTGVGNQPQHF. CDR3 in DNA: TGTGCCAGCAGCGTGACAGGGGTTGGAAATCAGCCCCAGCATTTT.

V is TRBV6-1 and J is TRBJ2-1, with 8 bases fitting TRBD1. The ends lost 1 base at V and 7 bases at J; junction bases unmatched: 6. The germline gives CDR1 MNHNS, CDR2 SASEGT. The CDR3 extends over 15 amino acids. The CDR3 loop is CASSEGTGFSNEQFF. In nucleotides, the CDR3 is TGTGCCAGCAGTGAAGGGACAGGGTTTTCTAATGAGCAGTTCTTC.

V gene TRBV6-5 combines with J gene TRBJ1-2, with TRBD1 matching over 11 bases. This CDR3 contains 14 residues. V lost 6 bases and J lost 4; bases outside the gene matches: 4. From germline, CDR1 is MNHEY and CDR2 SVGAGI. The CDR3: CASRGQGGGYGYTF. As DNA, the CDR3 is TGTGCCAGCAGGGGACAGGGGGGTGGCTATGGCTACACCTTC.

This clone has a handful of counts. The rearrangement links TRBV6-2 or TRBV6-3 to TRBJ1-1; D might be TRBD1 (6 bases). Trimming stripped 6 bases from V and 1 base from J, with 15 bases between. Germline CDR1 MNHEY, CDR2 SVGEGT. The CDR3 length is 15 residues. DNA for the CDR3: TGTGCCAGCAGCTGGTGGGGGACACGGAACACTGAAGCTTTCTTT. It is translated as CASSWWGTRNTEAFF.

The V gene is TRBV6-6, the J gene TRBJ1-1; weak D call: TRBD1 (5 bases). The CDR3 runs to 14 residues. Germline V gene sequence: CDR1 MNHNY, CDR2 SVGAGI (reference sequence). Trimming took 7 bases from V and 4 from J, leaving 16 bases between them. The CDR3 DNA is TGTGCCAGCAACCGCAGGGATGTGGGCACTGAAGCTTTCTTT. Its protein is CASNRRDVGTEAFF.

The J gene is TRBJ2-7, the V gene TRBV29-1, with a possible D match to TRBD1 (6 bases). V was clipped by 7 bases and J by 4 bases, with 11 bases between them. Germline V gene lookup returns CDR1 SQVTM and CDR2 ANQGSEA. The CDR3 runs 11 residues. The CDR3 reads CSAGQPYEQYF. The CDR3 DNA reads as TGCAGCGCAGGACAGCCTTACGAGCAGTACTTC.

A note on this clone: Given a much more abundant clone one base away, this may be a read error. The genes are TRBV7-9 and TRBJ1-1, with D perhaps TRBD1 (5 bases). CDR3 length: 13 residues. Germline V gene data show CDR1 as SEHNR and CDR2 as FQNEAQ (reference sequence). Trimming took off 1 base at V and 3 bases at J, with 6 bases between the two ends. The CDR3 DNA sequence: TGTGCCAGCAGCTTAGAGGGGCACACTGAAGCTTTCTTT. As protein: CASSLEGHTEAFF.

The CDR3 loop is CASSVTGDYTGELFF. The CDR3, as DNA: TGCGCCAGCAGCGTGACAGGGGACTACACCGGGGAGCTGTTTTTT. The chain is built from TRBV5-1 and TRBJ2-2; 8 nucleotides line up with TRBD1. The V gene's germline CDR1 is SGHRS and CDR2 YFSETQ. After removal of 4 bases from V and 3 bases from J, the junction contained 5 bases not matched to a gene. The CDR3 runs to 15 residues.

The genes are TRBV3-1 (or the pseudogene TRBV3-2) and TRBJ1-2; 7 bases agree with TRBD1. The CDR3 is 15 amino acids. Germline loops: CDR1 LGHDT, CDR2 YNNKEL (reference sequence). Trimming cost V 10 bases and J 7 bases; bases outside gene matches: 18. In DNA form, the CDR3 reads TGTGCCACCTCCCAAGGGGGGACAGCCAGACTTGGCTACACCTTC. Its translation: CATSQGGTARLGYTF.

The V call is TRBV11-3, the J call TRBJ2-2; no definite D call. V lost 3 bases to trimming and J lost 6 bases, with 11 bases between them. From germline, CDR1 is SGHNT and CDR2 YENEEA. This CDR3 has 14 amino acids. The CDR3 sequence: CASSLGPPAGELFF. CDR3 nucleotide sequence: TGTGCCAGCAGCTTGGGCCCCCCGGCCGGGGAGCTGTTTTTT.

This chain links TRBV5-8 with TRBJ2-3, with 13 bases lining up with TRBD2. Germline V lookup: CDR1 SGHTS, CDR2 YDEGEE. V shed 4 bases, J shed 3 bases, and the junction held 8 bases outside the gene matches. The CDR3 consists of 17 residues. CDR3 in DNA: TGTGCCAGCAGCGGCAAACTAGCGGGGGGGCCAACAGATACGCAGTATTTT. This encodes CASSGKLAGGPTDTQYF.

The rearrangement links TRBV28 to TRBJ2-1, with 7 bases lining up with TRBD1. The V gene end was trimmed by 6 bases and the J gene end by 3 bases; junction bases not matched to a gene: 8. Germline V lookup: CDR1 MDHEN, CDR2 SYDVKM. The CDR3 spans 15 residues. The CDR3 DNA is TGTGCCAGCAGGGTTCCGGGACAGAACTACAATGAGCAGTTCTTC. Protein: CASRVPGQNYNEQFF.

This clone was counted a single time. The rearrangement links TRBV28 to TRBJ2-5, with a possible D match to TRBD2 (7 bases). Between the trimmed V and J ends, which lost 4 bases and 6 bases, there was a span of 18 bases. The CDR3 extends over 15 amino acids. Germline lookup yields CDR1 MDHEN and CDR2 SYDVKM. Written as DNA, the CDR3 is TGTGCCAGCAGTTCCGAGGGGGGGAGGGTACAGACCCAGTACTTC. It encodes CASSSEGGRVQTQYF.

The gene calls are TRBV3-1 (or the pseudogene TRBV3-2) and TRBJ2-7, with TRBD1 matching over 8 bases. V lost 4 bases, J lost 3 bases, and 8 bases stayed unmatched. Germline CDR1 reads LGHDT; CDR2 reads YNNKEL (reference sequence). CDR3 size: 15 residues. CDR3 sequence (DNA): TGTGCCAGCAGCCCCTTGCCAGGGGGCGGCTACGAGCAGTACTTC. Protein: CASSPLPGGGYEQYF.

This chain uses TRBV5-1 with TRBJ2-5; 14 positions match TRBD2. The CDR3 consists of 15 residues. Per the germline V gene, CDR1 is SGHRS and CDR2 is YFSETQ. Trimming cost V 4 bases and J 5 bases; bases outside gene matches: 4. The CDR3 region has the DNA TGCGCCAGCAGCCGGACTAGCGGGAGGTGGGAGACCCAGTACTTC. Its protein product is CASSRTSGRWETQYF.